These 9 T cell receptor beta chains originate from one sample sequenced in a study of T cells in women clearing cervical HPV infection. Here immunoSEQ multiplex PCR was the method, and the copy in TCRdb shows in-frame clones only, minus some. The data include around 30,000 clones; the top ten clones carry approximately 20%. The sample comprised blood buffy coat. These receptors were taken from a woman aged 18 to 75 with a cervical HPV16 infection that either progressed to CIN3+ or cleared (not recorded which).

Remarks on this clone: The CDR3 end lies 3 residues beyond the end of the read and is filled in from the germline J gene. The gene calls are TRBV20-1 and TRBJ2-2; 9 nucleotides match TRBD2. The V gene's germline CDR1 is DFQATT and CDR2 SNEGSKA (reference sequence). This CDR3 is built from 16 residues. V lost 1 base and J lost 7; bases outside the gene matches: 10. The sequenced CDR3 bases are TGCAGTGCTAGAGGGGGAGTAGCGGGGGATGTCGGGGAG. It translates to CSARGGVAGDVGE. The entire CDR3 protein reads CSARGGVAGDVGELFF.

The CDR3 spells CASSLSPAGNTIYF. The sequenced part of the CDR3 DNA is TGTGCCAGCAGTTTAAGCCCGGCTGGAAACACC. The chain links TRBV28 to TRBJ1-3; D remains ambiguous. The read ends 3 residues before the CDR3 terminus; that terminus is restored from the germline J gene. The CDR3 extends over 14 amino acids. Between the trimmed V and J ends, which lost 2 bases and 2 bases, there was a span of 7 bases. The V gene's germline CDR1 is MDHEN and CDR2 SYDVKM. The entire variable domain, with the rest obtained from reference TRBV28 and TRBJ1-3, is as follows: DVKVTQSSRYLVKRTGEKVFLECVQDMDHENMFWYRQDPGLGLRLIYFSYDVKMKEKGDIPEGYSVSREKKERFSLILESASTNQTSMYLCASSLSPAGNTIYFGEGSWLTVV.

A note on this clone: The read stops 3 residues short of the end of the CDR3; the missing end is completed from the germline J gene. The chain uses TRBV9 and TRBJ1-6, with D unresolved. The germline V gene has CDR1 SGDLS and CDR2 YYNGEE. The CDR3 sequence is 16 residues long. V lost 0 bases, J lost 7 bases, and 14 bases lay in between. Partial CDR3 DNA: TGTGCCAGCAGCGTAGAAGGGTCCACTCCGAATTCACCC. Its protein is CASSVEGSTPNSP. The whole CDR3 sequence reads CASSVEGSTPNSPLHF.

Remarks on this clone: The read stops 3 residues short of the end of the CDR3; the missing end is completed from the germline J gene. The gene calls are TRBV29-1 and TRBJ2-5; TRBD1 matches at 7 bases. Looked up from germline, CDR1 is SQVTM and CDR2 is ANQGSEA. The length of the CDR3 is 12 residues. After removal of 8 bases from V and 1 base from J, the junction contained 4 bases not matched to a gene. The CDR3 DNA, read in part, is TGCAGCTTGGGGGACAGCCAAGAGACC. This encodes CSLGDSQET. The whole CDR3 protein is CSLGDSQETQYF.

In regard to this clone: The CDR3 goes on 3 residues after the read ends, and that part is filled in from the germline J gene. The chain couples TRBV19 to TRBJ2-3; 10 positions match TRBD2. The V and J ends lost 4 bases and 3 bases, in that order; junction bases with no gene match: 7. CDR3 size: 16 residues. Germline CDR1 reads LNHDA; CDR2 reads SQIVND (reference sequence). The CDR3 region is CASSTLLAGFTDTQYF. The sequenced part of the CDR3 DNA is TGTGCCAGTAGTACCCTACTAGCGGGATTTACAGATACG.

Points on this clone: The CDR3 end lies 3 residues beyond the end of the read and is filled in from the germline J gene. This rearrangement joins TRBV2 to TRBJ2-5, with D tentatively TRBD2 (6 bases). The V and J ends lost 1 base and 5 bases respectively, with 11 bases between them. The germline gives CDR1 SNHLY, CDR2 FYNNEI. The CDR3 has 14 amino acids. The CDR3 sequence: CASSEVPGRETQYF. The DNA read from the CDR3 is TGTGCCAGCAGTGAAGTACCGGGGAGGGAGACC.

As regards this clone: The read is 3 residues too short to cover the CDR3 end, so that end is filled in from the germline J gene. The chain links TRBV20-1 to TRBJ2-1; 9 bases line up with TRBD1. The CDR3 covers 15 residues. Unmatched junction bases numbered 5, after V lost 1 base and J lost 4 bases. CDR1 and CDR2 (germline): DFQATT, SNEGSKA (reference sequence). CDR3 bases read: TGCAGTGCTAGAGCTACCGGGACAGGGTACAATGAG. It yields the protein CSARATGTGYNE. The complete CDR3 sequence is CSARATGTGYNEQFF.

With regard to this clone: The sample holds other DNA sequences that translate to the same CDR3. The CDR3 protein is CASSSIASSDRGELFF. The sequenced CDR3 bases are TGTGCCAGCAGCTCGATCGCGTCCTCTGATCGCGGGGAG. The J gene is TRBJ2-2, the V gene TRBV7-3; no reliable D call. The read terminates 3 residues before the CDR3 end, so the remaining end is supplied by the germline J gene. Per the germline V gene, CDR1 is SGHTA and CDR2 is FQGTGA. This CDR3 comprises 16 residues. Trimming took off 4 bases at V and 7 bases at J, with 19 bases between the two ends. The full variable domain, rest sourced from reference TRBV7-3 and TRBJ2-2, is GAGVSQTPSNKVTEKGKYVELRCDPISGHTALYWYRQSLGQGPEFLIYFQGTGAADDSGLPNDRFFAVRPEGSVSTLKIQRTERGDSAVYLCASSSIASSDRGELFFGEGSRLTVL.

Points on this clone: The read comes to an end 3 residues before the CDR3 does, leaving the germline J gene to fill in the end. V usage is TRBV30 and J usage is TRBJ1-2, with a weak D call TRBD1 (6 bases). In germline, CDR1 is GTSNPN, CDR2 SVGIG (reference sequence). V lost 0 bases and J 3 bases, leaving 11 bases between the germline ends. This CDR3 has 14 residues. CDR3 residues: CAWSVQGNYYGYTF. The CDR3 DNA, read in part, is TGTGCCTGGAGTGTTCAGGGGAACTACTATGGC.